Listed below are T cell receptor beta chains from one sample, sequenced in a study of cytomegalovirus exposure and HLA in healthy donors. The assay was immunoSEQ multiplex PCR, and TCRdb's table has in-frame clones only and misses some. The data contain about 190,000 clones, roughly 80% of them singletons. The sample comprised PBMCs. The receptor source for this set is a middle-aged man in good health and CMV-seronegative. CDR3s leave out the opening cysteine and the closing phenylalanine or tryptophan. Each record gives: J gene, V gene, CDR3 protein.

j_call: TRBJ2-7; v_call: TRBV10-3; cdr3_aa: AISEPFDRGEQY
j_call: TRBJ1-2; v_call: TRBV30; cdr3_aa: AWLTGGGYT
j_call: TRBJ1-5; v_call: TRBV18; cdr3_aa: ASSPRGSQQPQH
j_call: TRBJ1-5; v_call: TRBV12-5; cdr3_aa: ASGLGDRPNQPQH
j_call: TRBJ2-5; v_call: TRBV5-1; cdr3_aa: ASTGETQY
j_call: TRBJ1-2; v_call: TRBV7-6; cdr3_aa: ASSLVAGNYGYT
j_call: TRBJ2-7; v_call: TRBV29-1; cdr3_aa: SVEDGGRGNEQY
j_call: TRBJ1-2; v_call: TRBV4-1; cdr3_aa: ASSQGSEGVYGYT
j_call: TRBJ2-7; v_call: TRBV6-1; cdr3_aa: ASTEGGSGSYEQY
j_call: TRBJ1-2; v_call: TRBV27; cdr3_aa: ASSLSSRASGYT
j_call: TRBJ1-1; v_call: TRBV7-2; cdr3_aa: ASSLVPSIRGGMNTEAF
j_call: TRBJ2-2; v_call: TRBV7-3; cdr3_aa: ASKPGLASTGELF
j_call: TRBJ2-7; v_call: TRBV6-1; cdr3_aa: ASRQRTGRYEQY
j_call: TRBJ1-4; v_call: TRBV14; cdr3_aa: ASSQSTGLREKLF
j_call: TRBJ1-1; v_call: TRBV7-2; cdr3_aa: ASSLEAGNTEAF
j_call: TRBJ1-2; v_call: TRBV4-1; cdr3_aa: ASSQEVGTPYGYT
j_call: TRBJ2-2; v_call: TRBV2; cdr3_aa: ASINRGAAGELF
j_call: TRBJ1-4; v_call: TRBV18; cdr3_aa: ASSSDRSGLTEKLF
j_call: TRBJ2-5; v_call: TRBV7-8; cdr3_aa: ASSLWGRSQETQY
j_call: TRBJ1-1; v_call: TRBV27; cdr3_aa: ASSPYRGNTEAF
j_call: TRBJ2-5; v_call: TRBV15; cdr3_aa: ATSRDRRDQETQY
j_call: TRBJ2-1; v_call: TRBV2; cdr3_aa: ASTDLALINNNEQF
j_call: TRBJ2-2; v_call: TRBV13; cdr3_aa: ASSSPRGLSGELF
j_call: TRBJ2-7; v_call: TRBV5-4; cdr3_aa: ASRNQTGLYEQY
j_call: TRBJ1-2; v_call: TRBV5-5; cdr3_aa: ASTSTLGGSFNYGYT
j_call: TRBJ2-3; v_call: TRBV6-5; cdr3_aa: ASSRGDRATDTQY
j_call: TRBJ1-4; v_call: TRBV5-1; cdr3_aa: ASSYAGQGDEKLF
j_call: TRBJ2-7; v_call: TRBV5-1; cdr3_aa: ASSLGQGSRNYEQY
j_call: TRBJ2-7; v_call: TRBV5-1; cdr3_aa: ASKAGPSSEQY
j_call: TRBJ1-1; v_call: TRBV19; cdr3_aa: ASSSAGTVNTEAF
j_call: TRBJ1-6; v_call: TRBV27; cdr3_aa: ASSSSGLLAYNSPLH
j_call: TRBJ2-1; v_call: TRBV9; cdr3_aa: ASSGSPTHEQF
j_call: TRBJ2-3; v_call: TRBV7-2; cdr3_aa: ASSLFRRGGQSRTDTQY
j_call: TRBJ2-3; v_call: TRBV19; cdr3_aa: ASSATGGEDTQY
j_call: TRBJ2-7; v_call: TRBV7-2; cdr3_aa: ASIHDRGSYEQY
j_call: TRBJ1-4; v_call: TRBV4-1; cdr3_aa: ASSPAGRNEKLF
j_call: TRBJ1-5; v_call: TRBV19; cdr3_aa: ASSNIQGLGNQPQH
j_call: TRBJ1-5; v_call: TRBV2; cdr3_aa: ASSGDRGNQPQH
j_call: TRBJ1-2; v_call: TRBV27; cdr3_aa: ASSSPQGANYGYT
j_call: TRBJ2-7; v_call: TRBV7-2; cdr3_aa: ASTWDREYEQY
j_call: TRBJ2-7; v_call: TRBV21-1; cdr3_aa: ASSKESFGARGYEQY
j_call: TRBJ2-1; v_call: TRBV27; cdr3_aa: ASSPGQAPNEQF
j_call: TRBJ1-6; v_call: TRBV7-9; cdr3_aa: ASSPPTSSYNSPLH
j_call: TRBJ1-3; v_call: TRBV7-8; cdr3_aa: ASSPTGHSGNTIY
j_call: TRBJ1-5; v_call: TRBV2; cdr3_aa: ASRRSGQPQH
j_call: TRBJ2-5; v_call: TRBV28; cdr3_aa: ASSLAGDHQETQY
j_call: TRBJ2-1; v_call: TRBV7-6; cdr3_aa: ASSYMFGTASYNEQF
j_call: TRBJ2-5; v_call: TRBV29-1; cdr3_aa: SVEGVDSQETQY
j_call: TRBJ2-7; v_call: TRBV7-9; cdr3_aa: ASSSGQGVTSYEQY
j_call: TRBJ1-5; v_call: TRBV12-5; cdr3_aa: ASGTGPGAHQPQH
j_call: TRBJ2-1; v_call: TRBV18; cdr3_aa: ASSARDRALFSSYNEQF
j_call: TRBJ2-7; v_call: TRBV11-2; cdr3_aa: ASSLDLGQRHEQY
j_call: TRBJ2-5; v_call: TRBV5-8; cdr3_aa: ASIGQYQETQY
j_call: TRBJ1-4; v_call: TRBV15; cdr3_aa: ATSSRRAEDEKLF
j_call: TRBJ1-3; v_call: TRBV5-6; cdr3_aa: ASSLAGGGSGGNTIY